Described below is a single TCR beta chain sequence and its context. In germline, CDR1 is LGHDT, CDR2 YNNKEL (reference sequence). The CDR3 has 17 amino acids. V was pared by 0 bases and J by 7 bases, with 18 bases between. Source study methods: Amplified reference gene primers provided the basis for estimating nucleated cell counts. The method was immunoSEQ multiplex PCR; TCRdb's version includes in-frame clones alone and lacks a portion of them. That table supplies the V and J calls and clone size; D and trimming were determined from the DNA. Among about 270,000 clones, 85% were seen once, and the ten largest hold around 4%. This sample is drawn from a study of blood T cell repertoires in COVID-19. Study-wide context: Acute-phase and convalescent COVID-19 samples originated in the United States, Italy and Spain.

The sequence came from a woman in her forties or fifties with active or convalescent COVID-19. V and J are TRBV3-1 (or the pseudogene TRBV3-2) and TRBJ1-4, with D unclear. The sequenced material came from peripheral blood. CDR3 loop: CASSQDRTGGVGEKLFF. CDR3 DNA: TGTGCCAGCAGCCAAGATCGGACGGGCGGGGTCGGTGAAAAACTGTTTTTT.